This T cell receptor (beta chain) was observed in a study of blood T cell repertoires in COVID-19. Germline CDR1 and CDR2: MDHEN and SYDVKM. This CDR3 is 16 amino acids long. V gave up 8 bases and J gave up 9 bases; unmatched junction bases: 17. Clones were sequenced by immunoSEQ multiplex PCR, and TCRdb holds only the in-frame ones, with some missing. The data show around 300,000 clones, about nine tenths seen once. The TCR was taken from a woman in her thirties or forties who had recovered from COVID-19. The V call is TRBV28, the J call TRBJ2-1; 9 bases are shared with TRBD2. Sequenced input: peripheral blood. CDR3 DNA: TGTGCCAGCGGGACTAGCAGTAATCAGGGGGGAGGTGAGCAGTTCTTC. It specifies CASGTSSNQGGGEQFF.